The 24 T cell receptor beta chains below all came from one sample that was sequenced in a study of T cell repertoires in cytomegalovirus infection. TCRdb re-derived calls from the reads in MiXCR, one entry per CDR3 protein. The table lists about 490,000 distinct CDR3 sequences, around 27% of them singletons, with about 13% in the top ten. The sequenced sample consisted of PBMCs. The receptors derive from a human donor in good health (CMV status not recorded). Some clones in this sample may be carry-over from other donors' samples.

The V and J genes are TRBV19 and TRBJ1-1; TRBD1 matches at 10 bases. Trimming at V came to 4 bases and at J to 2 bases, leaving 4 bases not matched to a gene. Germline V gene data show CDR1 as LNHDA and CDR2 as SQIVND (reference sequence). The CDR3 spans 15 residues. CDR3 residues: CASSTRDRGNTEAFF. The CDR3 coding sequence is TGTGCCAGTAGTACAAGGGACAGGGGAAACACTGAAGCTTTCTTT. Supplemented by reference TRBV19 and TRBJ1-1, the full variable domain reads DGGITQSPKYLFRKEGQNVTLSCEQNLNHDAMYWYRQDPGQGLRLIYYSQIVNDFQKGDIAEGYSVSREKKESFPLTVTSAQKNPTAFYLCASSTRDRGNTEAFFGQGTRLTVV.

V is TRBV24-1 and J is TRBJ2-3; 12 bases agree with TRBD1. The CDR3 is made up of 17 amino acids. CDR1 and CDR2 (germline): KGHDR, SFDVKD. V dropped 4 bases and J dropped 3; count of bases not matched to a gene: 7. The CDR3 protein is CATSDLGQGARTDTQYF. CDR3 DNA sequence: TGTGCCACCAGTGACCTGGGACAGGGGGCTCGGACAGATACGCAGTATTTT.

This clonotype appeared many times. V is TRBV7-9 and J is TRBJ2-2; 7 nucleotides agree with TRBD1. After removal of 5 bases from V and 4 bases from J, the junction contained 10 bases not matched to a gene. This CDR3 is 16 amino acids long. Germline CDR1 reads SEHNR; CDR2 reads FQNEAQ (reference sequence). CDR3 bases: TGTGCCAGCAGCGAATACAGGGGTACGGGCACCGGGGAGCTGTTTTTT. Its translation is CASSEYRGTGTGELFF.

This clonotype was found a few times. The V gene is TRBV28, the J gene TRBJ2-3; 10 bases match TRBD2. The germline gives CDR1 MDHEN, CDR2 SYDVKM. J gave up 0 bases and V 3 bases, and 12 bases lay outside the gene matches. The CDR3 sequence is 19 residues long. CDR3 residues: CASSFSLLAGPTSTDTQYF. DNA of the CDR3: TGTGCCAGCAGTTTTTCCCTACTAGCGGGACCTACTAGCACAGATACGCAGTATTTT.

The chain carries TRBV7-9 and TRBJ2-7; perhaps TRBD2 as D (6 bases). Germline values: CDR1 SEHNR, CDR2 FQNEAQ (reference sequence). V was cut by 3 bases and J by 2 bases, with 14 bases left in between. The CDR3 length is 15 residues. CDR3 nucleotide sequence: TGTGCCAGCAGCTTTGGGGGAGGAGGTACCTACGAGCAGTACTTC. Its protein is CASSFGGGGTYEQYF.

The chain couples TRBV19 to TRBJ1-3; possibly TRBD1 for D (5 bases). Trimming cost V 8 bases and J 3 bases, with 20 bases left between them. The CDR3 extends over 16 amino acids. The germline gives CDR1 LNHDA, CDR2 SQIVND (reference sequence). In nucleotides, the CDR3 is TGTGCCAGTTCGCACTCCCAGGGAGTTGTTGGAAACACCATATATTTT. Encoded protein: CASSHSQGVVGNTIYF.

This clonotype was picked up a small number of times. V is TRBV6-2 or TRBV6-3 and J is TRBJ1-5; D is undetermined. Germline V gene data show CDR1 as MNHEY and CDR2 as SVGEGT. The germline V and J ends were trimmed by 6 bases and 9 bases, with 9 bases remaining between them. This CDR3 has 11 amino acids. CDR3 in DNA: TGTGCCAGCAGGTATTCGGCGCCCCAGCATTTT. Translating it yields CASRYSAPQHF.

The table lists this clonotype with many counts. The J gene is TRBJ2-4, the V gene TRBV19; 8 bases map to TRBD2. The CDR3 sequence is 19 residues long. V was pared by 7 bases and J by 1 base, with 18 bases of the junction left unmatched. Per germline, CDR1 LNHDA and CDR2 SQIVND (reference sequence). CDR3: CASTLGAGGAWAAKNIQYF. The CDR3 DNA reads TGTGCCAGTACCTTGGGGGCGGGAGGAGCCTGGGCCGCCAAAAACATTCAGTACTTC. Filled out from reference TRBV19 and TRBJ2-4, the complete variable domain reads DGGITQSPKYLFRKEGQNVTLSCEQNLNHDAMYWYRQDPGQGLRLIYYSQIVNDFQKGDIAEGYSVSREKKESFPLTVTSAQKNPTAFYLCASTLGAGGAWAAKNIQYFGAGTRLSVL.

The chain combines TRBV6-2 or TRBV6-3 with TRBJ2-1; D remains unclear. The CDR3 runs 16 residues. The V gene lost 4 bases and the J gene lost 8 bases, with 21 bases spanning the gap. Looked up from germline, CDR1 is MNHEY and CDR2 is SVGEGT. CDR3 nucleotide sequence: TGTGCCAGCAGTTTCAGGTCCAGGAAGGGAATAGATGAGCAGTTCTTC. This translates into CASSFRSRKGIDEQFF.

The chain has TRBV12-3 or TRBV12-4 and TRBJ1-1, with a possible D match to TRBD1 (6 bases). The V gene lost 5 bases and the J gene lost 11 bases, with 15 bases spanning the gap. CDR3 length: 12 amino acids. For the CDR3, the DNA is TGTGCCAGCAGTGGGACACGCGGAATTGCTTTCTTT. Translated, it gives CASSGTRGIAFF.

As DNA, the CDR3 is TGCAGTGCTAGAGCGACTAGCGGCAAAAACATTCAGTACTTC. Translating it yields CSARATSGKNIQYF. The V call is TRBV20-1, the J call TRBJ2-4, with 9 bases matching TRBD2. Germline CDR1 and CDR2: DFQATT and SNEGSKA (reference sequence). The V segment lost 1 base and the J segment 3 bases; nucleotides outside the gene matches: 1. The CDR3 consists of 14 residues.

In this sample, this clonotype turned up a few times. The chain couples TRBV7-2 to TRBJ2-5, with D hard to call. The CDR3 runs to 14 residues. Trimming cost V 5 bases and J 5 bases, with 15 bases left between them. Germline CDR1 and CDR2: SGHTA and FQGNSA. CDR3 nucleotide sequence: TGTGCCAGCAGCCTAATAAGGGTTTCGGAGACCCAGTACTTC. Its protein product is CASSLIRVSETQYF.

This clonotype has a handful of counts. The CDR3 DNA follows: TGTGCCAGTAGTATTGGGCAGGGAGGAGGCTACACCTTC. Amino acid sequence: CASSIGQGGGYTF. V and J are TRBV19 and TRBJ1-2; possible D gene TRBD1, 5 bases. Trimming cost V 3 bases and J 8 bases, with 13 bases left between them. Germline V CDR1 and CDR2: LNHDA, SQIVND (reference sequence). There are 13 residues in the CDR3.

There are a few counts of this clonotype. This sequence joins TRBV6-2 or TRBV6-3 and TRBJ1-5, with D perhaps matching TRBD1 (5 bases). CDR1 is MNHEY, CDR2 SVGEGT, per germline. V lost 4 bases, J lost 2 bases, and 15 bases lay in between. CDR3 length equals 16 residues. CDR3 nucleotide sequence: TGTGCCAGCAGTTTGAACACCCCGGGGGGCAATCAGCCCCAGCATTTT. It encodes CASSLNTPGGNQPQHF.

CDR3 sequence reads: CSASRVARLRYEQYF. The CDR3, as DNA: TGCAGTGCTTCCCGGGTAGCTCGGTTACGCTACGAGCAGTACTTC. The chain combines TRBV20-1 with TRBJ2-7; the D is unclear. Trimming removed 5 bases from V and 3 bases from J, with 20 bases in between. This CDR3 has 15 amino acids. The germline CDR1 and CDR2 sequences are DFQATT and SNEGSKA (reference sequence).

This clonotype occurred a few times. The rearrangement joins TRBV27 to TRBJ1-2, with 10 positions matching TRBD1. Germline values: CDR1 MNHEY, CDR2 SMNVEV (reference sequence). The CDR3 loop spans 14 amino acids. Trimming took 2 bases from V and 7 from J; bases not matched to a gene: 4. The CDR3 loop reads CASSLAGTGVGYTF. In DNA form, the CDR3 reads TGTGCCAGCAGTTTAGCCGGGACAGGGGTTGGCTACACCTTC.

This clonotype has more than one count but fewer than ten. The chain recombines TRBV5-6 with TRBJ2-7; 9 nucleotides align to TRBD1. V gave up 3 bases and J gave up 2 bases; unmatched junction bases: 12. The CDR3 runs to 17 residues. Germline V lookup: CDR1 SGHDT, CDR2 YYEEEE. CDR3 amino acids: CASSWYEARDRAYEQYV. DNA of the CDR3: TGTGCCAGCAGCTGGTACGAAGCTCGGGACAGGGCCTACGAGCAGTACGTC.

In this sample, this clonotype turned up many times. The rearrangement uses TRBV7-2 and TRBJ1-2; no definite D call. Trimming shortened V by 2 bases and J by 6 bases, and 13 bases separated the two germline ends. The CDR3 is 14 residues long. The V gene's germline CDR1 is SGHTA and CDR2 FQGNSA. For the CDR3, the DNA is TGTGCCAGCAGCTTAATCTCAGCGGCTAATGGCTACACCTTC. Amino acid sequence: CASSLISAANGYTF.

There are a few counts of this clonotype. The CDR3 nucleotides read TGTGCCAGCAGCTTAGAGGTACAGACTTTTGAAGCTTTCTTT. It encodes CASSLEVQTFEAFF. The chain is built from TRBV7-2 and TRBJ1-1, with D unclear. The V end lost 1 base, the J end lost 7 bases, and 13 bases lay between the germline ends. There are 14 residues in the CDR3. The germline gives CDR1 SGHTA, CDR2 FQGNSA.

This clonotype was recorded a few times. The chain uses TRBV20-1 and TRBJ2-7, with 11 bases fitting TRBD2. CDR1 is DFQATT, CDR2 SNEGSKA, per germline (reference sequence). V shed 3 bases and J 1 base; nucleotides not matched to a gene: 8. CDR3 length: 16 residues. The CDR3 loop is CSASPKGTSGSYEQYF. In nucleotides, the CDR3 is TGCAGTGCTAGCCCAAAAGGGACTAGCGGATCCTACGAGCAGTACTTC.

This clonotype was seen more than once but under ten times. The DNA of the CDR3 is TGTGCCACCGCGGACAGGGGGAGATATCAGCCCCAGCATTTT. This codes for CATADRGRYQPQHF. The chain is built from TRBV24-1 and TRBJ1-5; 10 nucleotides align to TRBD1. There are 14 residues in the CDR3. V trimming: 9 bases; J trimming: 5 bases; junction bases outside the gene matches: 6. The germline V gene has CDR1 KGHDR and CDR2 SFDVKD.

This sequence joins TRBV7-4 and TRBJ2-5, with D perhaps being TRBD1 or TRBD2 (6 bases each). The germline V and J ends were trimmed by 3 bases and 3 bases, with 8 bases remaining between them. The CDR3 extends over 13 amino acids. Germline assignment: CDR1 SGHVT and CDR2 SQSDAQ. CDR3 loop: CASSLEGEETQYF. The DNA of the CDR3 is TGTGCCAGCAGCTTGGAGGGGGAAGAGACCCAGTACTTC.

In this sample, this clonotype turned up many times. V usage is TRBV7-2 and J usage is TRBJ1-2; 8 bases are shared with TRBD1. There are 15 residues in the CDR3. Trimming at V came to 5 bases and at J to 2 bases, leaving 7 bases not matched to a gene. Germline loops: CDR1 SGHTA, CDR2 FQGNSA. The CDR3 nucleotides are TGTGCCAGCAGCAAAGAGTCAGGGGGCAACTATGGCTACACCTTC. This sequence encodes CASSKESGGNYGYTF.

The gene calls are TRBV28 and TRBJ1-5; 9 nucleotides line up with TRBD1. Trimming at V came to 5 bases and at J to 5 bases, leaving 10 bases not matched to a gene. The CDR3 covers 16 residues. Germline CDR1 reads MDHEN; CDR2 reads SYDVKM. The CDR3 sequence is CASSTPGTGYHQPQHF. CDR3 coding DNA: TGTGCCAGCAGTACTCCCGGGACAGGGTATCATCAGCCCCAGCATTTT. Variable domain in full (rest from reference TRBV28 and TRBJ1-5): DVKVTQSSRYLVKRTGEKVFLECVQDMDHENMFWYRQDPGLGLRLIYFSYDVKMKEKGDIPEGYSVSREKKERFSLILESASTNQTSMYLCASSTPGTGYHQPQHFGDGTRLSIL.